The 27 T cell receptor beta chains in this list originate from one sample, sequenced in a study of T cell changes during pregnancy in multiple sclerosis. This table comes from immunoSEQ multiplex PCR, and its TCRdb copy is limited to in-frame clones, with some not included. The table lists fewer than 95,000 clones, 90% to 95% of them singletons. Sequenced here: peripheral blood, sampled in the first trimester of pregnancy. The receptor source for this set is a female donor with multiple sclerosis, enrolled in a pregnancy study.

The V and J genes are TRBV2 and TRBJ1-6, with 8 nucleotides matching TRBD1. CDR3 length equals 16 residues. Trimming took 5 bases from V and 7 from J; bases not matched to a gene: 10. Looked up from germline, CDR1 is SNHLY and CDR2 is FYNNEI. CDR3 DNA sequence: TGTGCCAGCAGTCCCCCCCTAGGGACAGGAAATTCACCCCTCCACTTT. It codes for CASSPPLGTGNSPLHF.

The chain couples TRBV2 to TRBJ1-5, with 10 bases lining up with TRBD1. Germline V gene lookup returns CDR1 SNHLY and CDR2 FYNNEI. This CDR3 has 15 amino acids. After removal of 10 bases from V and 6 bases from J, the junction contained 12 bases not matched to a gene. The CDR3 loop is CATTLDRGSGQPQHF. The CDR3 DNA is TGTGCCACCACCTTGGACAGGGGGAGTGGTCAGCCCCAGCATTTT.

The rearrangement uses TRBV12-5 and TRBJ2-7; a weak D match, TRBD2 (6 bases). CDR1 and CDR2 (germline): LGHNT, FRNRAP. This CDR3 contains 16 residues. V lost 3 bases and J lost 3, with 18 bases in between. The CDR3 region is CASGFSSERLVYEQYF. The CDR3 DNA reads as TGTGCTAGTGGTTTCTCTAGCGAACGGTTAGTCTACGAGCAGTACTTC.

The table lists this clone with a count of one. The J gene is TRBJ1-1, the V gene TRBV5-6; 8 bases fit TRBD1. The CDR3 is made up of 15 amino acids. V lost 2 bases, J lost 1 base, and 4 bases stayed unmatched. Germline CDR1 reads SGHDT; CDR2 reads YYEEEE. The DNA for the CDR3 is TGTGCCAGCAGCTTCTTAACAGGGGGGAACACTGAAGCTTTCTTT. Protein product: CASSFLTGGNTEAFF.

The V gene is TRBV9, the J gene TRBJ1-1; 7 nucleotides align to TRBD1. Looked up from germline, CDR1 is SGDLS and CDR2 is YYNGEE. The CDR3 spans 15 residues. Losses at the gene ends were 6 bases for V and 3 bases for J; bases not matched to a gene: 11. CDR3 loop: CASTRITTGYTEAFF. CDR3 nucleotides: TGTGCCAGCACTCGAATAACGACAGGGTACACTGAAGCTTTCTTT.

This clone was picked up one time. The rearrangement uses TRBV10-3 and TRBJ2-2; the match to TRBD2 covers 10 bases. CDR3 length equals 17 residues. CDR1 ENHRY and CDR2 SYGVKD come from the germline V gene. The V segment lost 1 base and the J segment 3 bases; nucleotides outside the gene matches: 5. CDR3 sequence (DNA): TGTGCCATCAGTGAGTTGACCCTAGCGGGGGACACCGGGGAGCTGTTTTTT. This encodes CAISELTLAGDTGELFF.

This clone appeared a single time. This chain links TRBV11-2 with TRBJ1-2, with TRBD1 matching over 11 bases. The ends lost 4 bases at V and 8 bases at J; junction bases unmatched: 15. The CDR3 has 17 amino acids. Germline V lookup: CDR1 SGHAT, CDR2 FQNNGV. In nucleotides, the CDR3 is TGTGCCAGCAGCTACGGCTCGGGGGGACAGGGGGTAGGAGGCTACACCTTC. Its translation: CASSYGSGGQGVGGYTF.

V gene TRBV2 combines with J gene TRBJ1-1; D remains unclear. Germline V gene lookup returns CDR1 SNHLY and CDR2 FYNNEI. V lost 3 bases to trimming and J lost 6 bases, with 14 bases between them. The CDR3 is 14 residues long. The CDR3 reads CASSDRAGRPEAFF. Written as DNA, the CDR3 is TGTGCCAGCAGTGACCGTGCGGGGAGACCTGAAGCTTTCTTT.

There are a few counts of this clone. This chain joins TRBV30 and TRBJ1-3, with D unclear. V shed 5 bases and J shed 0 bases, with 8 bases lying between them. The CDR3 totals 13 residues. CDR1 and CDR2 (germline): GTSNPN, SVGIG (reference sequence). The CDR3 region has the DNA TGTGCCTGGGGTCTTAGCTCTGGAAACACCATATATTTT. This sequence encodes CAWGLSSGNTIYF.

V and J are TRBV5-6 and TRBJ2-7, with 10 bases matching TRBD2. Germline CDR1 and CDR2: SGHDT and YYEEEE. With V trimmed by 5 bases and J by 0 bases, 2 bases remained unmatched. The CDR3 is 14 residues long. This CDR3 is CASRLAGSSYEQYF. In DNA, the CDR3 is TGTGCCAGCAGACTAGCGGGGAGCTCCTACGAGCAGTACTTC.

The rearrangement uses TRBV6-5 and TRBJ2-7; maybe TRBD2 (6 bases). Deletions cut 2 bases from V and 3 bases from J, with 11 bases between. Germline V CDR1 and CDR2: MNHEY, SVGAGI. The CDR3 extends over 14 amino acids. The CDR3 region is CASSYTRGFYEQYF. CDR3 bases: TGTGCCAGCAGTTACACTCGGGGGTTCTACGAGCAGTACTTC.

The genes are TRBV5-1 and TRBJ2-7; 12 nucleotides align to TRBD1. The CDR3 spans 15 residues. V trimming: 1 base; J trimming: 6 bases; junction bases outside the gene matches: 5. Per germline, CDR1 SGHRS and CDR2 YFSETQ. The DNA for the CDR3 is TGCGCCAGCAGCTTGAGGGACAGGGGGCGACTCGAGCAGTACTTC. It specifies CASSLRDRGRLEQYF.

The chain employs TRBV27 and TRBJ2-5, with TRBD2 identical over 16 bases. Germline V gives CDR1 MNHEY, CDR2 SMNVEV (reference sequence). With 0 bases clipped from V and 5 bases from J, the junction kept 0 bases outside the gene matches. The CDR3 has 16 amino acids. The CDR3 reads CASSLSGLAGGETQYF. CDR3 nucleotide sequence: TGTGCCAGCAGTTTATCGGGACTAGCGGGGGGGGAGACCCAGTACTTC.

V usage is TRBV16 and J usage is TRBJ2-1; D might be TRBD2 (6 bases). This CDR3 is built from 15 residues. Trimming pared 4 bases from V and 3 bases from J, leaving 13 bases between. The V gene's germline CDR1 is KGHSY and CDR2 FQNENV. This CDR3 reads CASSLLGTDYNEQFF. CDR3 DNA sequence: TGTGCCAGCAGCCTGCTAGGGACTGACTACAATGAGCAGTTCTTC.

The chain links TRBV6-6 to TRBJ1-5, with D perhaps matching TRBD1 (5 bases). CDR3 length: 14 residues. Germline CDR1 and CDR2: MNHNY and SVGAGI (reference sequence). Trimming pared 2 bases from V and 1 base from J, leaving 6 bases between. The CDR3 is CASSYAGSNQPQHF. CDR3 bases: TGTGCCAGCAGTTACGCAGGGAGCAATCAGCCCCAGCATTTT.

This clone has only one observation. The chain couples TRBV9 to TRBJ2-3, with a possible D match to TRBD2 (7 bases). V lost 2 bases to trimming and J lost 4 bases, with 14 bases between them. This CDR3 comprises 15 residues. Germline V lookup: CDR1 SGDLS, CDR2 YYNGEE. The CDR3 spells CASSVGGGASDTQYF. CDR3 nucleotides: TGTGCCAGCAGCGTGGGTGGGGGGGCATCAGATACGCAGTATTTT.

This chain uses TRBV7-2 with TRBJ1-1; 7 bases are a match to TRBD1. The V and J ends lost 5 bases and 5 bases, in that order; junction bases with no gene match: 8. The CDR3 spans 14 residues. CDR1 is SGHTA and CDR2 is FQGNSA in the germline V gene. As DNA, the CDR3 is TGTGCCAGCAGCCCACAGGGGCGGAGAACTGAAGCTTTCTTT. Its translation: CASSPQGRRTEAFF.

V and J are TRBV6-1 and TRBJ2-2; maybe TRBD2 (5 bases). The germline CDR1 and CDR2 sequences are MNHNS and SASEGT. The CDR3 sequence is 14 residues long. V dropped 10 bases and J dropped 5 bases, with 17 bases sitting between them. The DNA of the CDR3 is TGTGCCACATCTCGGGATGATGATACCGGGGAGCTGTTTTTT. This sequence encodes CATSRDDDTGELFF.

In DNA, the CDR3 is TGTGCCAGCAGGCGGGAGACAGGCGGGGAGCTGTTTTTT. Translation gives CASRRETGGELFF. The chain has TRBV6-1 and TRBJ2-2; a possible D gene is TRBD2 (7 bases). V was shortened by 6 bases and J by 7 bases, with 12 bases between the two germline ends. Germline V CDR1 and CDR2: MNHNS, SASEGT. This CDR3 comprises 13 residues.

The rearrangement links TRBV6-5 to TRBJ1-1; D gene uncertain. Germline V gives CDR1 MNHEY, CDR2 SVGAGI. CDR3 length: 11 residues. V lost 6 bases to trimming and J lost 11 bases, with 13 bases between them. CDR3 sequence (DNA): TGTGCCAGCAGAAATAATTTCGAGGCTTTCTTT. Protein product: CASRNNFEAFF.

The chain has TRBV7-8 and TRBJ2-3; 9 nucleotides align to TRBD2. V trimming: 1 base; J trimming: 1 base; junction bases outside the gene matches: 3. The germline gives CDR1 SGHVS, CDR2 FQNEAQ. The CDR3 has 16 residues. In nucleotides, the CDR3 is TGTGCCAGCAGCTTAGTGGCTAGCGGGGGCACAGATACGCAGTATTTT. Translated, it gives CASSLVASGGTDTQYF.

V and J are TRBV7-2 and TRBJ1-5, with D perhaps TRBD1 (6 bases). This CDR3 region has 15 residues. Trimming stripped 5 bases from V and 6 bases from J, with 17 bases between. Germline V gene lookup returns CDR1 SGHTA and CDR2 FQGNSA. The CDR3 sequence is CASSPDGGAGQPQHF. DNA of the CDR3: TGTGCCAGCAGCCCGGATGGGGGGGCAGGTCAGCCCCAGCATTTT.

V is TRBV6-1 and J is TRBJ2-7; no clear D. CDR1 and CDR2 (germline): MNHNS, SASEGT. CDR3 length: 13 amino acids. Trimming stripped 0 bases from V and 3 bases from J, with 6 bases between. The CDR3 region is CASSEAEIYEQYF. CDR3 nucleotides: TGTGCCAGCAGTGAAGCAGAGATCTACGAGCAGTACTTC.

This chain uses TRBV5-1 with TRBJ1-2, with 7 nucleotides matching TRBD1. The CDR3 loop spans 13 amino acids. V lost 4 bases and J lost 7; bases outside the gene matches: 7. From germline, CDR1 is SGHRS and CDR2 YFSETQ. The DNA for the CDR3 is TGCGCCAGCAGCCCAGACAGGGTTCGTGGCTACACCTTC. This encodes CASSPDRVRGYTF. Variable domain in full (rest from reference TRBV5-1 and TRBJ1-2): KAGVTQTPRYLIKTRGQQVTLSCSPISGHRSVSWYQQTPGQGLQFLFEYFSETQRNKGNFPGRFSGRQFSNSRSEMNVSTLELGDSALYLCASSPDRVRGYTFGSGTRLTVV.

The genes are TRBV13 and TRBJ2-1; D may be TRBD1 (7 bases). This CDR3 spans 15 amino acids. V was shortened by 2 bases and J by 5 bases, with 13 bases between the two germline ends. The V gene's germline CDR1 is PRHDT and CDR2 FYEKMQ (reference sequence). The CDR3 DNA reads as TGTGCCAGCAGCTTAATGGCAGGGGGGAACAATGAGCAGTTCTTC. Its translation is CASSLMAGGNNEQFF.

CDR3 bases: TGTGCCAGCAGTGACGGCAGGGACTATGGCTACACCTTC. Translating gives CASSDGRDYGYTF. The rearrangement uses TRBV2 and TRBJ1-2; TRBD1 is a possible D gene (5 bases). Per germline, CDR1 SNHLY and CDR2 FYNNEI. V was clipped by 3 bases and J by 3 bases, with 8 bases between them. This CDR3 is built from 13 residues.

A remark on this clone: Different DNA sequences within this sample yield the same CDR3. The V and J genes are TRBV13 and TRBJ2-5, with 16 nucleotides matching TRBD2. The CDR3 totals 16 residues. The V segment lost 5 bases and the J segment 2 bases; nucleotides outside the gene matches: 2. Germline CDR1 and CDR2: PRHDT and FYEKMQ (reference sequence). The CDR3 reads CASSLGLAGGQETQYF. CDR3 bases: TGTGCCAGCAGCCTGGGACTAGCGGGGGGGCAAGAGACCCAGTACTTC.